These 27 T cell receptor beta chains originate from one sample sequenced in a study of cytomegalovirus exposure and HLA in healthy donors. Both 60 Vbeta primers and 13 Jbeta primers went into the PCR. Clones were read by immunoSEQ multiplex PCR, and TCRdb kept only the in-frame ones, dropping some. The data show about 200,000 clones, with about 85% seen just once and more than 0.35% held by the top ten. Sequencing was performed on PBMCs. The source of these receptors is a male donor in good health and CMV-seropositive.

The chain combines TRBV5-1 with TRBJ2-1; TRBD1 is a possible D gene (5 bases). Germline CDR1 is SGHRS and CDR2 is YFSETQ. CDR3 length equals 16 residues. The germline V and J ends were trimmed by 0 bases and 0 bases, with 10 bases remaining between them. In DNA form, the CDR3 reads TGCGCCAGCAGCTTGGGAGACAGTCCCTCCTACAATGAGCAGTTCTTC. This gives the protein CASSLGDSPSYNEQFF.

The V gene is TRBV9, the J gene TRBJ1-2, with 7 bases that match TRBD1. Germline values: CDR1 SGDLS, CDR2 YYNGEE. The CDR3 has 13 amino acids. The trim removed 4 bases at V and 8 bases at J, leaving 8 bases unmatched. CDR3 loop: CASSPRQGVGYTF. CDR3 nucleotide sequence: TGTGCCAGCAGCCCCCGACAGGGTGTAGGCTACACCTTC. Full variable domain (missing parts from reference TRBV9 and TRBJ1-2): DSGVTQTPKHLITATGQRVTLRCSPRSGDLSVYWYQQSLDQGLQFLIQYYNGEERAKGNILERFSAQQFPDLHSELNLSSLELGDSALYFCASSPRQGVGYTFGSGTRLTVV.

This clone turned up a few times. The chain employs TRBV10-3 and TRBJ1-4; 7 positions agree with TRBD1. Looked up from germline, CDR1 is ENHRY and CDR2 is SYGVKD. The CDR3 is 14 residues long. V gave up 9 bases and J gave up 0 bases; unmatched junction bases: 4. The CDR3 DNA follows: TGTGCCATTGGGACAGCCGCAACTAATGAAAAACTGTTTTTT. It translates to CAIGTAATNEKLFF.

The rearrangement links TRBV10-3 to TRBJ2-1, with D possibly TRBD1 on 6 matching bases. The CDR3 loop spans 13 amino acids. The germline V gene encodes CDR1 ENHRY and CDR2 SYGVKD. The V end was cut by 6 bases, the J end by 5 bases, with 11 bases between. CDR3 in DNA: TGTGCCATCAGCCGACAGGTCGACAATGAGCAGTTCTTC. This gives the protein CAISRQVDNEQFF.

This chain connects TRBV7-2 to TRBJ1-2, with TRBD1 matching over 8 bases. The V and J ends lost 1 base and 5 bases, in that order; junction bases with no gene match: 6. Germline CDR1 is SGHTA and CDR2 is FQGNSA. The CDR3 consists of 15 residues. CDR3 protein: CASSLDRGQGYGYTF. The CDR3 DNA sequence: TGTGCCAGCAGCTTAGACCGAGGACAGGGATATGGCTACACCTTC.

The chain has TRBV6-5 and TRBJ2-3, with a tentative D call TRBD2 (5 bases). V dropped 6 bases and J dropped 2 bases, with 9 bases sitting between them. Germline loops: CDR1 MNHEY, CDR2 SVGAGI. This CDR3 is built from 13 residues. The CDR3 protein is CASRRVHTDTQYF. The DNA for the CDR3 is TGTGCCAGCAGGCGGGTTCACACAGATACGCAGTATTTT.

A few counts support this clone. The chain uses TRBV18 and TRBJ1-2, with a possible D match to TRBD1 (5 bases). CDR3 length: 13 residues. V shed 4 bases and J shed 6 bases, with 12 bases lying between them. Germline CDR1 reads KGHSH; CDR2 reads LQKENI. Written as DNA, the CDR3 is TGTGCCAGCTCACTACAGGATTCTAATGGCTACACCTTC. This encodes CASSLQDSNGYTF.

The CDR3 coding sequence is TGTGCCAGCAGCTTAGGGGGACAGGGACGGGAGCAGTACTTC. It codes for CASSLGGQGREQYF. This chain joins TRBV7-6 and TRBJ2-5; 9 nucleotides match TRBD1. Trimming removed 1 base from V and 11 bases from J; junction bases left unmatched: 8. The germline gives CDR1 SGHVS, CDR2 FNYEAQ. The CDR3 length is 14 residues.

The J gene is TRBJ2-3, the V gene TRBV5-1; 11 nucleotides align to TRBD1. The CDR3 length is 15 residues. Trimming cost V 2 bases and J 5 bases; bases outside gene matches: 4. Per germline, CDR1 SGHRS and CDR2 YFSETQ. The CDR3 loop is CASSLGTGGQDTQYF. Written as DNA, the CDR3 is TGCGCCAGCAGCTTAGGGACAGGGGGTCAAGATACGCAGTATTTT.

V gene TRBV7-6 combines with J gene TRBJ1-5; 7 nucleotides match TRBD1. CDR1 is SGHVS and CDR2 is FNYEAQ in the germline V gene. The CDR3 extends over 13 amino acids. The J segment lost 7 bases and the V segment lost 5 bases, leaving 5 bases of the junction unmatched. In nucleotides, the CDR3 is TGTGCCAGCAGCATAGGGGGCGGACAGCCCCAGCATTTT. Protein: CASSIGGGQPQHF.

This sequence joins TRBV5-4 and TRBJ2-1, with 7 bases aligning to TRBD2. Germline trimming cut 2 bases from V and 0 bases from J; bases unmatched to any gene: 5. The germline gives CDR1 SGHNT, CDR2 YYREEE (reference sequence). This CDR3 is built from 16 residues. The CDR3 DNA follows: TGTGCCAGCAGCTTACTAGCGTCCAGCTCCTACAATGAGCAGTTCTTC. Translation gives CASSLLASSSYNEQFF.

This clone was seen more than once but under ten times. The gene calls are TRBV28 and TRBJ1-1; D uncertain. The CDR3 loop spans 12 amino acids. The ends were cut back, 4 bases at V and 6 bases at J, with 9 bases in the middle. The germline CDR1 and CDR2 sequences are MDHEN and SYDVKM. This CDR3 is CASSWRVAEAFF. CDR3 nucleotides: TGTGCCAGCAGTTGGCGGGTTGCTGAAGCTTTCTTT. The full variable domain, completed using reference TRBV28 and TRBJ1-1, is DVKVTQSSRYLVKRTGEKVFLECVQDMDHENMFWYRQDPGLGLRLIYFSYDVKMKEKGDIPEGYSVSREKKERFSLILESASTNQTSMYLCASSWRVAEAFFGQGTRLTVV.

The chain joins TRBV6-5 to TRBJ1-1; 7 nucleotides align to TRBD1. The CDR3 is 15 amino acids. With 5 bases clipped from V and 1 base from J, the junction kept 7 bases outside the gene matches. Germline lookup yields CDR1 MNHEY and CDR2 SVGAGI. CDR3 in amino acids: CASSRTGQRNTEAFF. In nucleotides, the CDR3 is TGTGCCAGCAGTCGAACGGGACAGAGGAACACTGAAGCTTTCTTT.

V and J are TRBV5-1 and TRBJ2-1, with D tentatively TRBD2 (5 bases). CDR1 and CDR2 from the germline V gene are SGHRS and YFSETQ. The CDR3 consists of 16 residues. Trimming left V 4 bases short and J 1 base short, with 15 bases between. CDR3 nucleotides: TGCGCCAGCAGCCTGACTCTAGCAAGATCCTACAATGAGCAGTTCTTC. Translating it yields CASSLTLARSYNEQFF.

This clone was recorded a few times. This chain connects TRBV15 to TRBJ2-7; 8 nucleotides match TRBD1. The CDR3 is made up of 15 amino acids. The germline gives CDR1 LNHNV, CDR2 YYDKDF (reference sequence). Unmatched junction bases numbered 4, after V lost 0 bases and J lost 3 bases. CDR3 residues: CATSRERDRGYEQYF. The CDR3 DNA reads TGTGCCACCAGCAGAGAACGCGACAGGGGCTACGAGCAGTACTTC.

The table lists this clone with a few counts. This chain uses TRBV19 with TRBJ2-5; TRBD2 agrees at 10 bases. The germline V gene has CDR1 LNHDA and CDR2 SQIVND (reference sequence). This CDR3 contains 15 residues. V lost 6 bases to trimming and J lost 2 bases; unmatched junction nucleotides: 6. The CDR3 protein is CASSLAGGGQETQYF. CDR3 bases: TGTGCCAGTAGCTTAGCGGGAGGTGGGCAAGAGACCCAGTACTTC.

V and J are TRBV27 and TRBJ2-1; 14 nucleotides match TRBD2. Germline CDR1 is MNHEY and CDR2 is SMNVEV (reference sequence). This CDR3 is built from 18 residues. Trimming took 7 bases from V and 1 from J; bases not matched to a gene: 9. The CDR3 DNA follows: TGTGCCAGCATCCAAAGACTAGCGGGAGGGCCTTCCTACAATGAGCAGTTCTTC. It yields the protein CASIQRLAGGPSYNEQFF.

The chain carries TRBV6-6 and TRBJ1-2; tentatively, D is TRBD1 (5 bases). Germline lookup yields CDR1 MNHNY and CDR2 SVGAGI (reference sequence). Trimming removed 11 bases at V and 5 bases at J, with 6 bases between. The CDR3 is 9 amino acids. CDR3 DNA sequence: TGTGCCGCAGGGTATGGCTACACCTTC. Protein: CAAGYGYTF.

The chain is built from TRBV6-1 and TRBJ2-7; D unresolved. This CDR3 region has 12 residues. Germline loops: CDR1 MNHNS, CDR2 SASEGT. V dropped 2 bases and J dropped 4 bases, with 6 bases sitting between them. The CDR3 DNA sequence: TGTGCCAGCAGTGAACGGTATTACGAGCAGTACTTC. Residues: CASSERYYEQYF.

The CDR3 here is CASSKTGGPYEQYF. CDR3 nucleotide sequence: TGTGCCAGCAGCAAGACAGGGGGCCCCTACGAGCAGTACTTC. The chain links TRBV7-2 to TRBJ2-7; 10 positions match TRBD1. The CDR3 has 14 residues. The germline CDR1 and CDR2 sequences are SGHTA and FQGNSA. The trim removed 5 bases at V and 2 bases at J, leaving 3 bases unmatched. The full variable domain, with the rest looked up from reference TRBV7-2 and TRBJ2-7, is GAGVSQSPSNKVTEKGKDVELRCDPISGHTALYWYRQSLGQGLEFLIYFQGNSAPDKSGLPSDRFSAERTGGSVSTLTIQRTQQEDSAVYLCASSKTGGPYEQYFGPGTRLTVT.

A few counts support this clone. The chain couples TRBV6-1 to TRBJ2-7, with D possibly TRBD1 on 5 matching bases. Germline CDR1 reads MNHNS; CDR2 reads SASEGT. The CDR3 loop spans 14 amino acids. Between the trimmed V and J ends, which lost 5 bases and 0 bases, there was a span of 11 bases. The CDR3 nucleotides read TGTGCCAGCAGTCCGCAGGACACCTCCTACGAGCAGTACTTC. This translates into CASSPQDTSYEQYF.

CDR3 protein: CASSKGGGLSSPLHF. The CDR3 DNA reads as TGTGCCAGCAGTAAAGGGGGAGGGTTGAGTTCACCCCTCCACTTT. The chain links TRBV2 to TRBJ1-6, with D perhaps matching TRBD1 (6 bases). The CDR3 has 15 residues. Germline lookup yields CDR1 SNHLY and CDR2 FYNNEI. The ends were cut back, 5 bases at V and 9 bases at J, with 17 bases in the middle.

V and J are TRBV19 and TRBJ2-7, with D tentatively TRBD1 (6 bases). The germline CDR1 and CDR2 sequences are LNHDA and SQIVND (reference sequence). Trimming pared 3 bases from V and 3 bases from J, leaving 9 bases between. The CDR3 is 13 residues long. The CDR3 protein is CASSIQQGYEQYF. The CDR3 region has the DNA TGTGCCAGTAGTATCCAACAGGGCTACGAGCAGTACTTC.

The chain joins TRBV11-3 to TRBJ2-2; no clear D gene. The CDR3 is made up of 14 amino acids. V was shortened by 2 bases and J by 0 bases, with 4 bases between the two germline ends. CDR1 is SGHNT and CDR2 is YENEEA in the germline V gene. CDR3 region: CASSLTTNTGELFF. CDR3 nucleotide sequence: TGTGCCAGCAGCTTAACTACGAACACCGGGGAGCTGTTTTTT.

The rearrangement links TRBV2 to TRBJ1-2, with a tentative D call TRBD1 (6 bases). CDR3 length: 16 amino acids. V was shortened by 0 bases and J by 4 bases, with 15 bases between the two germline ends. CDR1 is SNHLY, CDR2 FYNNEI, per germline. CDR3 residues: CASSEARGARGYGYTF. As DNA, the CDR3 is TGTGCCAGCAGTGAAGCGCGGGGGGCGCGAGGCTATGGCTACACCTTC.

Only a few counts were recorded for this clone. The chain recombines TRBV9 with TRBJ1-1; D is unresolved. The CDR3 extends over 15 amino acids. Deletions cut 4 bases from V and 4 bases from J, with 17 bases between. Per germline, CDR1 SGDLS and CDR2 YYNGEE. CDR3 amino acids: CASSPRASRGTEAFF. In DNA form, the CDR3 reads TGTGCCAGCAGCCCTCGAGCCTCCCGGGGCACTGAAGCTTTCTTT.

The chain combines TRBV10-1 with TRBJ2-1, with 7 bases lining up with TRBD1. This CDR3 has 11 residues. Looked up from germline, CDR1 is WNHNN and CDR2 is SYGVQD (reference sequence). The V segment lost 9 bases and the J segment 4 bases; nucleotides outside the gene matches: 0. The CDR3: CARDRYNEQFF. Written as DNA, the CDR3 is TGCGCCAGGGACAGGTACAATGAGCAGTTCTTC.